These 19 T cell receptor beta chains share one sample of origin, sequenced in a study of cytomegalovirus exposure and HLA in healthy donors. With 60 Vbeta and 13 Jbeta primers, the PCR was carried out. Data came from immunoSEQ multiplex PCR; TCRdb stores just in-frame clones and leaves some out. The sample carries about 160,000 clones, around 84% recorded once. Sequencing used PBMCs. The receptors come from a male donor in good health and CMV-seropositive.

This clone was counted a few times. The chain combines TRBV5-4 with TRBJ1-6, with a possible D match to TRBD1 (6 bases). Germline assignment: CDR1 SGHNT and CDR2 YYREEE (reference sequence). The CDR3 sequence is 15 residues long. V lost 4 bases to trimming and J lost 5 bases, with 13 bases between them. CDR3 sequence reads: CASSLGQGNNSPLHF. DNA of the CDR3: TGTGCCAGCAGCCTGGGACAAGGAAATAATTCACCCCTCCACTTT.

The chain has TRBV30 and TRBJ2-1; perhaps TRBD2 as D (6 bases). CDR3 length: 16 residues. The ends were cut back, 2 bases at V and 8 bases at J, with 22 bases in the middle. CDR1 and CDR2 (germline): GTSNPN, SVGIG (reference sequence). The CDR3 DNA reads TGTGCCTGGAGTCCCCGCCAGACTAGGTGGGTGGATGAGCAGTTCTTC. This encodes CAWSPRQTRWVDEQFF.

The V and J genes are TRBV27 and TRBJ1-4, with D possibly being TRBD1 (5 bases). The germline CDR1 and CDR2 sequences are MNHEY and SMNVEV (reference sequence). The CDR3 extends over 13 amino acids. The V and J ends lost 6 bases and 8 bases respectively, with 13 bases between them. The CDR3 DNA reads as TGTGCCAGCAGCCCCCGGGGGAGAGAAAAACTGTTTTTT. As protein: CASSPRGREKLFF.

The CDR3 DNA follows: TGTGCCACCAGCAGAGTCTCGAGCGGGCTGTTTTTT. Translating it yields CATSRVSSGLFF. This chain uses TRBV15 with TRBJ1-4; D unclear. The length of the CDR3 is 12 residues. Germline CDR1 reads LNHNV; CDR2 reads YYDKDF (reference sequence). Trimming removed 1 base from V and 14 bases from J, with 11 bases in between.

This clone was counted a few times. The chain couples TRBV7-2 to TRBJ2-3; TRBD1 agrees at 7 bases. The CDR3 is 14 residues long. Germline assignment: CDR1 SGHTA and CDR2 FQGNSA. J was trimmed by 2 bases and V by 5 bases; bases with no gene match: 4. CDR3 residues: CASSQTGFTDTQYF. The CDR3 DNA sequence: TGTGCCAGCAGCCAGACAGGGTTCACAGATACGCAGTATTTT.

The V and J genes are TRBV15 and TRBJ2-1, with TRBD2 matching over 15 bases. The V gene end was trimmed by 5 bases and the J gene end by 6 bases; junction bases not matched to a gene: 14. The CDR3 is made up of 19 amino acids. CDR1 and CDR2 from the germline V gene are LNHNV and YYDKDF (reference sequence). The CDR3 bases are TGTGCCACCAGCTCACCTAGGACTAGCGGGAGGGTAAGGGGCAATGAGCAGTTCTTC. Its translation: CATSSPRTSGRVRGNEQFF.

V and J are TRBV5-1 and TRBJ1-2; 7 bases are a match to TRBD1. The germline gives CDR1 SGHRS, CDR2 YFSETQ. This CDR3 has 12 residues. J gave up 6 bases and V 8 bases, and 7 bases lay outside the gene matches. Here the CDR3 DNA reads TGCGCCAGTTCCCAGGGGGAGAATGGCTACACCTTC. This sequence encodes CASSQGENGYTF. The variable domain in full, completed from reference TRBV5-1 and TRBJ1-2, reads KAGVTQTPRYLIKTRGQQVTLSCSPISGHRSVSWYQQTPGQGLQFLFEYFSETQRNKGNFPGRFSGRQFSNSRSEMNVSTLELGDSALYLCASSQGENGYTFGSGTRLTVV.

The genes are TRBV7-2 and TRBJ1-2, with 9 bases that match TRBD1. Germline lookup yields CDR1 SGHTA and CDR2 FQGNSA. J was trimmed by 6 bases and V by 7 bases; bases with no gene match: 9. The CDR3 covers 14 residues. Here the CDR3 DNA reads TGTGCCAGCAACCGGGACAGGGTCAAGGATGGCTACACCTTC. As protein: CASNRDRVKDGYTF.

This chain joins TRBV5-1 and TRBJ2-1, with 8 positions matching TRBD2. The CDR3 is made up of 18 amino acids. From germline, CDR1 is SGHRS and CDR2 YFSETQ. Trimming at V came to 4 bases and at J to 0 bases, leaving 12 bases not matched to a gene. The CDR3 sequence: CASSPGQRGPSSYNEQFF. CDR3 DNA sequence: TGCGCCAGCAGCCCTGGGCAGCGGGGGCCGAGCTCCTACAATGAGCAGTTCTTC.

This clone has only one observation. The chain employs TRBV4-1 and TRBJ2-1, with 12 nucleotides matching TRBD2. The V segment lost 4 bases and the J segment 1 base; nucleotides outside the gene matches: 5. CDR3 length: 17 residues. CDR1 and CDR2 from the germline V gene are MGHRA and YSYEKL. CDR3 sequence: CASSPSGGASSYNEQFF. The CDR3 nucleotides read TGCGCCAGCAGCCCTAGCGGGGGGGCCAGTTCCTACAATGAGCAGTTCTTC.

The chain combines TRBV9 with TRBJ1-3; D might be TRBD1 (5 bases). The CDR3 covers 18 residues. Germline CDR1 SGDLS, CDR2 YYNGEE. Between the trimmed V and J ends, which lost 4 bases and 2 bases, there was a span of 22 bases. CDR3 DNA sequence: TGTGCCAGCAGCCACTCACTGCAACAGGTGAAGACTGGAAACACCATATATTTT. This sequence encodes CASSHSLQQVKTGNTIYF.

V gene TRBV10-3 combines with J gene TRBJ1-1; TRBD1 matches at 9 bases. Germline-derived CDR1 and CDR2 are ENHRY and SYGVKD. The length of the CDR3 is 13 residues. V lost 6 bases and J lost 5; bases outside the gene matches: 4. The CDR3 protein is CAIRTGGNTEAFF. In DNA, the CDR3 is TGTGCCATCAGGACAGGGGGGAATACTGAAGCTTTCTTT.

The rearrangement links TRBV6-5 to TRBJ2-5; D remains ambiguous. Trimming took off 2 bases at V and 4 bases at J, with 8 bases between the two ends. This CDR3 is built from 13 residues. CDR1 and CDR2 (germline): MNHEY, SVGAGI. This CDR3 is CASSYGPTETQYF. The CDR3 DNA sequence: TGTGCCAGCAGTTACGGGCCAACAGAGACCCAGTACTTC.

The rearrangement joins TRBV10-2 to TRBJ2-5; maybe TRBD2 (5 bases). In germline, CDR1 is WSHSY, CDR2 SAAADI. The CDR3 spans 13 residues. The ends were cut back, 3 bases at V and 8 bases at J, with 13 bases in the middle. CDR3 in amino acids: CASSEAAVVTQYF. In nucleotides, the CDR3 is TGCGCCAGCAGTGAAGCGGCGGTGGTCACCCAGTACTTC.

The rearrangement links TRBV19 to TRBJ1-5; D call uncertain. The CDR3 consists of 12 residues. The V end lost 3 bases, the J end lost 4 bases, and 4 bases lay between the germline ends. From germline, CDR1 is LNHDA and CDR2 SQIVND (reference sequence). In DNA form, the CDR3 reads TGTGCCAGTAGTATTATGAATCAGCCCCAGCATTTT. Protein sequence: CASSIMNQPQHF. Full variable domain (outside the CDR3, taken from reference TRBV19 and TRBJ1-5): DGGITQSPKYLFRKEGQNVTLSCEQNLNHDAMYWYRQDPGQGLRLIYYSQIVNDFQKGDIAEGYSVSREKKESFPLTVTSAQKNPTAFYLCASSIMNQPQHFGDGTRLSIL.

The chain couples TRBV27 to TRBJ2-7, with 7 bases lining up with TRBD1. The junction had 8 bases not matched to a gene; V was cut back by 8 bases and J by 4 bases. The CDR3 extends over 13 amino acids. Germline V gene lookup returns CDR1 MNHEY and CDR2 SMNVEV (reference sequence). CDR3 region: CASRPKGAYEQYF. CDR3 sequence (DNA): TGTGCCAGCCGTCCGAAGGGGGCGTACGAGCAGTACTTC.

The rearrangement uses TRBV18 and TRBJ2-2, with a weak D call TRBD2 (5 bases). V was cut by 4 bases and J by 0 bases, with 15 bases left in between. CDR3 length: 17 residues. Germline V lookup: CDR1 KGHSH, CDR2 LQKENI. The DNA for the CDR3 is TGTGCCAGCTCACTTTTTTCGGGGTCCGCGAACACCGGGGAGCTGTTTTTT. Translating gives CASSLFSGSANTGELFF.

The V call is TRBV5-1, the J call TRBJ1-2; 12 nucleotides agree with TRBD1. V lost 4 bases, J lost 6 bases, and 16 bases stayed unmatched. Germline V gives CDR1 SGHRS, CDR2 YFSETQ. The CDR3 runs 18 residues. The CDR3 loop is CASSTGTGGVPFRDGYTF. The CDR3 DNA reads TGCGCCAGCAGCACCGGGACAGGGGGCGTCCCTTTTCGGGATGGCTACACCTTC.

V is TRBV10-3 and J is TRBJ2-7, with 8 nucleotides matching TRBD1. Germline CDR1 is ENHRY and CDR2 is SYGVKD. This CDR3 has 15 amino acids. Losses at the gene ends were 8 bases for V and 3 bases for J; bases not matched to a gene: 12. The CDR3 DNA reads TGTGCCATCGACGCTTCAGGGGGCTCTCACTACGAGCAGTACTTC. It encodes CAIDASGGSHYEQYF.